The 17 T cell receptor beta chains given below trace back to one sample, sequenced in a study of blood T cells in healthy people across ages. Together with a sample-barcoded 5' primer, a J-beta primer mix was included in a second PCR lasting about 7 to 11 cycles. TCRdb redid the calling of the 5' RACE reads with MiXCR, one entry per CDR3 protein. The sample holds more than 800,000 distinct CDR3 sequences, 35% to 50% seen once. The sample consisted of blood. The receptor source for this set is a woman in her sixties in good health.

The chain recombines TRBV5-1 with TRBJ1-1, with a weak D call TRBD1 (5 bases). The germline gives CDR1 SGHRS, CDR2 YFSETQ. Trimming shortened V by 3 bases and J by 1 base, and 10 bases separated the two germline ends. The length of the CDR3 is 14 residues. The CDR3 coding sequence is TGCGCCAGCAGCTGGGAGGGGTGGAACACTGAAGCTTTCTTT. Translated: CASSWEGWNTEAFF.

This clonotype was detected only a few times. This chain's CDR3 is CASSPLLGTGGSETQYF. The CDR3 DNA sequence: TGCGCCAGCAGCCCCCTATTAGGGACGGGAGGGTCAGAGACCCAGTACTTC. V usage is TRBV4-1 and J usage is TRBJ2-5, with 8 bases identical to TRBD2. Trimming cost V 4 bases and J 4 bases; bases outside gene matches: 14. This CDR3 is 17 amino acids long. CDR1 and CDR2 (germline): MGHRA, YSYEKL.

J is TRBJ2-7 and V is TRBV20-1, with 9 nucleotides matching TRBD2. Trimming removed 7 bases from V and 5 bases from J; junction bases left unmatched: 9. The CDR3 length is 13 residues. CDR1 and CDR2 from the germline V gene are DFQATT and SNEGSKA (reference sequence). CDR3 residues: CSVPSGIINEQYF. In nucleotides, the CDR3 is TGCAGTGTCCCTAGCGGGATCATCAACGAGCAGTACTTC.

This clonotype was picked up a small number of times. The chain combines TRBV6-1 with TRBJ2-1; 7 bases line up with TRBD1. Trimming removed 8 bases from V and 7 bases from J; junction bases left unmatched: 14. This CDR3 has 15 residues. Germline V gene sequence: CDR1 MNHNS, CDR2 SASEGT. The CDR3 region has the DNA TGTGCCAGCCGCCTCGGGACAGCAGTGTATAATGAGCAGTTCTTC. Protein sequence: CASRLGTAVYNEQFF.

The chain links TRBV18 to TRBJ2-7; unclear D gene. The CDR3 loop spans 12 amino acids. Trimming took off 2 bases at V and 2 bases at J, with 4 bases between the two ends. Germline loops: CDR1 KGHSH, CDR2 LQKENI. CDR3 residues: CASSPFTYEQYF. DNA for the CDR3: TGTGCCAGCTCACCATTCACCTACGAGCAGTACTTC.

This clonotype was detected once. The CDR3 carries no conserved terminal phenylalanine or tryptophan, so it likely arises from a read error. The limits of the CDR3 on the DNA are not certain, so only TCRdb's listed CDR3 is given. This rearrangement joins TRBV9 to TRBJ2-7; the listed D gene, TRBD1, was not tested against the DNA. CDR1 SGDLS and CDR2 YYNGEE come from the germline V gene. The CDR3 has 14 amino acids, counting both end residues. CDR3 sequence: CASSDRGDRAFEYI.

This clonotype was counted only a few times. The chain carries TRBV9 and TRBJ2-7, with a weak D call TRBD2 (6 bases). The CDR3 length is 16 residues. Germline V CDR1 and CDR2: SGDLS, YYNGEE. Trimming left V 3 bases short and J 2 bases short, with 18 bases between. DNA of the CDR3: TGTGCCAGCAGCGCTCCCCGAACGGGACTCACCTACGAGCAGTACTTC. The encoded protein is CASSAPRTGLTYEQYF. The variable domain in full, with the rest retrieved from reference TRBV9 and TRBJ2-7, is DSGVTQTPKHLITATGQRVTLRCSPRSGDLSVYWYQQSLDQGLQFLIQYYNGEERAKGNILERFSAQQFPDLHSELNLSSLELGDSALYFCASSAPRTGLTYEQYFGPGTRLTVT.

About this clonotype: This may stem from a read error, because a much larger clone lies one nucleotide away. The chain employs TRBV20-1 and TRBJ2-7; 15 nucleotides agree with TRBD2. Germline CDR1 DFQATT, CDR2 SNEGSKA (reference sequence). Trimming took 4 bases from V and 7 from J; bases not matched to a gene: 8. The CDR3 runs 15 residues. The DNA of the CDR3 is TGCAGTGCTACTCCGGGACTAGCGGGAGGCCATGAGCAGTACTTC. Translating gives CSATPGLAGGHEQYF.

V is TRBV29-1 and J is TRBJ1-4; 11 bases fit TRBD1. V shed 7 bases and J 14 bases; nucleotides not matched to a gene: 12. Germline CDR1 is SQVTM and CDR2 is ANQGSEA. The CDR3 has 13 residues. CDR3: CSGWTGGDGKLFF. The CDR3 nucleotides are TGCAGCGGCTGGACAGGGGGCGACGGGAAGCTGTTTTTT. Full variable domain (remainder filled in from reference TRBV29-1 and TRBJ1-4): SAVISQKPSRDICQRGTSLTIQCQVDSQVTMMFWYRQQPGQSLTLIATANQGSEATYESGFVIDKFPISRPNLTFSTLTVSNMSPEDSSIYLCSGWTGGDGKLFFGSGTQLSVL.

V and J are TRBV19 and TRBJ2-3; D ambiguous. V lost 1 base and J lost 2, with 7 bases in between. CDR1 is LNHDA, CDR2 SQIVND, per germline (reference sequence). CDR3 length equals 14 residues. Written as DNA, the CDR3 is TGTGCCAGTAGTATAGTCGATTCCACAGATACGCAGTATTTT. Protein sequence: CASSIVDSTDTQYF. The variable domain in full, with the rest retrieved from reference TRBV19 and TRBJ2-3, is DGGITQSPKYLFRKEGQNVTLSCEQNLNHDAMYWYRQDPGQGLRLIYYSQIVNDFQKGDIAEGYSVSREKKESFPLTVTSAQKNPTAFYLCASSIVDSTDTQYFGPGTRLTVL.

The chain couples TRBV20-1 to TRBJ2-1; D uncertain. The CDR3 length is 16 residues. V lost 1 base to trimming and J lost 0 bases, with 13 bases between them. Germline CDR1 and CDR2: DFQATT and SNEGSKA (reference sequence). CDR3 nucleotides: TGCAGTGCTAGAGTTCCAGAGCCTACCTCCTACAATGAGCAGTTCTTC. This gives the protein CSARVPEPTSYNEQFF.

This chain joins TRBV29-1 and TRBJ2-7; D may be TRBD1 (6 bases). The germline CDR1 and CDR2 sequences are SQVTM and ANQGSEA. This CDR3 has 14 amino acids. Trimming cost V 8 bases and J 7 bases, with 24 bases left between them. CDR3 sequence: CSSFGQPTTNEQYF. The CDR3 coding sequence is TGCAGCTCATTCGGACAGCCGACTACCAATGAGCAGTACTTC.

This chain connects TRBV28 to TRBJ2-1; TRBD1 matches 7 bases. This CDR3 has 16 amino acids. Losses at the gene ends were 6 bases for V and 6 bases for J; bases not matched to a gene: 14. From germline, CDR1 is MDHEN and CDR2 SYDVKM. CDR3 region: CASSPPGTAAINEQFF. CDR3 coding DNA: TGTGCCAGCAGCCCCCCCGGGACAGCAGCAATCAATGAGCAGTTCTTC.

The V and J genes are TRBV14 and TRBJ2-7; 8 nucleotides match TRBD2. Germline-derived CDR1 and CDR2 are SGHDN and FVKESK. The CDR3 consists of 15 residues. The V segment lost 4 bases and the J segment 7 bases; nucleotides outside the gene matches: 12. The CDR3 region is CASSPPRTSFYEQYF. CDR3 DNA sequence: TGTGCCAGCAGCCCCCCCAGGACTAGCTTCTATGAGCAGTACTTC.

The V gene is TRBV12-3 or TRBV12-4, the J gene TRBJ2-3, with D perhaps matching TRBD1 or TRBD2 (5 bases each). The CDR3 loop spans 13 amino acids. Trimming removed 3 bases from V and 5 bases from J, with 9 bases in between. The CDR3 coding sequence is TGTGCCAGCAGTTTTATGGGGGTAGATACGCAGTATTTT. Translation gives CASSFMGVDTQYF.

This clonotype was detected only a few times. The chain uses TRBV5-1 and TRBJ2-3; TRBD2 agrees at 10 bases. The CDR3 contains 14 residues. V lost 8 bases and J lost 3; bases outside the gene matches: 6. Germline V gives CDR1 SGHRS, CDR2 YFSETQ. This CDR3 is CASNLAGVTDTQYF. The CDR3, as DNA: TGCGCCAGTAACCTAGCGGGAGTTACAGATACGCAGTATTTT.

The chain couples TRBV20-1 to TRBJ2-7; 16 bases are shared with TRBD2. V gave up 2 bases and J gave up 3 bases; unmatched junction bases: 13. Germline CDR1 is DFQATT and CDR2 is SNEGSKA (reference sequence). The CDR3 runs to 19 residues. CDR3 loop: CSARSGTSGRAVSHYEQYF. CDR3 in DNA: TGCAGTGCTAGATCCGGGACTAGCGGGAGGGCCGTATCCCACTACGAGCAGTACTTC.